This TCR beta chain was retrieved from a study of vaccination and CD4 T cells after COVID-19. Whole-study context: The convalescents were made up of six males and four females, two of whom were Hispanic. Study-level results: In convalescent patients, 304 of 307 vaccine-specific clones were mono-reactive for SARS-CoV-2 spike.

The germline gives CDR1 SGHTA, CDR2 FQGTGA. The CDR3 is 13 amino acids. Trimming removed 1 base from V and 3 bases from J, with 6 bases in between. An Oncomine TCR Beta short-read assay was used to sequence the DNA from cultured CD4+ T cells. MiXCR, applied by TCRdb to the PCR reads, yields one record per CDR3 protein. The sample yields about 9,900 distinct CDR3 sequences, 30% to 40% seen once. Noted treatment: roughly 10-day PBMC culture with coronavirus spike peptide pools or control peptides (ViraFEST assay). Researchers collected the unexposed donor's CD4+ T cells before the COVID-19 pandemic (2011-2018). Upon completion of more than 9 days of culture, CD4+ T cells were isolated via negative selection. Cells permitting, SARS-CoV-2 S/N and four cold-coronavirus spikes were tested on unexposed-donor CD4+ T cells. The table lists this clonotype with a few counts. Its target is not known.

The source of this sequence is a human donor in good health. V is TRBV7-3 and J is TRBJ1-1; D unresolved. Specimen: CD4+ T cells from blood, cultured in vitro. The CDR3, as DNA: TGTGCCAGCAGCTTAAGTAAGGACACTGAAGCTTTCTTT. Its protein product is CASSLSKDTEAFF.